This T cell receptor beta chain was documented in a study of type 1 regulatory T cells. Germline CDR1 MDHEN, CDR2 SYDVKM. This CDR3 contains 12 residues. The V and J ends lost 2 bases and 8 bases respectively, with 8 bases between them. This clonotype is termed medium-sized. Its cognate antigen is unknown. TCRdb fed the reads into MiXCR, producing one record per CDR3 protein. The repertoire includes 60,000 to 80,000 distinct CDR3 sequences, roughly 60% of them detected once, and less than 8.5% sits in the top ten. The TCR comes from a human donor in good health. The genes are TRBV28 and TRBJ2-3; tentatively, D is TRBD2 (6 bases). Sequencing was done on a sample of cultured T cells, either the whole culture or a sorted T cell fraction (not recorded which). Subset: Tr1-enriched cell product generated in vitro against host alloantigens. CDR3 sequence: CASSLLEGTQYF. The CDR3 DNA follows: TGTGCCAGCAGTTTACTGGAGGGTACGCAGTATTTT.